This entry is about one T cell receptor (beta chain). In terms of age and location, participants ranged from roughly 18 to 95 years and lived in about two dozen US areas. Two consecutive negative NP/OP PCR tests, clearance, or resolved symptoms defined Cohort 3 recovery. This entry comes from a study of blood T cell repertoires in COVID-19. With 3 bases removed from V and 3 bases from J, the gap between germline ends came to 13 bases. Germline V lookup: CDR1 SGHRS, CDR2 YFSETQ. This CDR3 region has 14 residues. Original methodology: The authors estimated nucleated cell counts from reference gene primer amplification. This table comes from immunoSEQ multiplex PCR, and its TCRdb copy is limited to in-frame clones, with some not included. For V, J and clone size, that table is used; D and trimming come from the DNA. The sample carries 350,000 to 400,000 clones, roughly 90% recorded once.

The V gene is TRBV5-1, the J gene TRBJ2-7; D may be TRBD2 (6 bases). The source material was PBMCs or T cells enriched from blood (not recorded which). The TCR sequence derives from a woman aged 30 to 39 who had recovered from COVID-19. CDR3 DNA sequence: TGCGCCAGCAGCTCGCCCGGGGGAAACTACGAGCAGTACTTC. Translation gives CASSSPGGNYEQYF.